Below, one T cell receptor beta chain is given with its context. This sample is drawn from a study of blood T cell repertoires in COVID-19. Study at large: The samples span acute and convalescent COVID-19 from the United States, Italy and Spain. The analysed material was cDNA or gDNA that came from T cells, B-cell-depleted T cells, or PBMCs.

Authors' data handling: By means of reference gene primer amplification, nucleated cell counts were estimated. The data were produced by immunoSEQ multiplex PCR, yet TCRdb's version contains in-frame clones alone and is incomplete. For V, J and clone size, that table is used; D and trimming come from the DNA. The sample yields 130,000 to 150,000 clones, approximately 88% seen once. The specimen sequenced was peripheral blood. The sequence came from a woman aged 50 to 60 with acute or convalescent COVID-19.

CDR3 nucleotides: TGTGCCAGCAGCCTTCAGTCCCCTTACGAGCAGTACTTC. Translating gives CASSLQSPYEQYF. This chain connects TRBV14 to TRBJ2-7, with D hard to call. Germline CDR1 and CDR2: SGHDN and FVKESK. Trimming took 4 bases from V and 4 from J, leaving 11 bases between them. The CDR3 covers 13 residues.